This T cell receptor (beta chain) was captured by sequencing in a study of T cell changes during pregnancy in multiple sclerosis. Per germline, CDR1 SGHTA and CDR2 FQGTGA. The CDR3 has 16 amino acids. Trimming cost V 5 bases and J 0 bases; bases outside gene matches: 6. TCRdb keeps only in-frame clones here, not all; method: immunoSEQ multiplex PCR. The profile shows some 44,000 clones, approximately 90% of them singletons. This clonotype was sampled from a female donor with multiple sclerosis, enrolled in a pregnancy study. This material consisted of CD4+ T cells from peripheral blood mononuclear cells, taken after pregnancy. The rearrangement uses TRBV7-3 and TRBJ2-1; 8 nucleotides line up with TRBD2. The CDR3 bases are TGTGCCAGCAGCCCTGGGGCGGGGGGCTCCTACAATGAGCAGTTCTTC. As protein: CASSPGAGGSYNEQFF.